This T cell receptor (beta chain) was sequenced during a study of CD8+ T cells in alopecia areata. Study-wide findings and caveats: Lesional scalp displayed greater clonality than normal scalp, most notably in alopecia totalis/universalis.

This clone was counted a few times. Its antigen is unknown. cDNA reverse transcribed from extracted RNA served as the sequencing template. Profiled with immunoSEQ multiplex PCR; TCRdb holds only in-frame clones, not every one. This sample has about 200,000 clones, with 55% to 70% found just once. Treatment described: oral pan-JAK inhibitor, 5-10 mg twice daily. The investigators collected lesional scalp punch biopsies and peripheral blood from alopecia areata patients. The CDR3 covers 12 residues. Trimming removed 1 base from V and 7 bases from J, with 7 bases in between. Per the germline V gene, CDR1 is SGHDN and CDR2 is FVKESK.

This specimen consisted of CD4+ T cells sorted from blood, obtained at week 24, from a patient treated with tofacitinib. This receptor was obtained from a human donor with alopecia areata. V is TRBV14 and J is TRBJ1-2, with D hard to call. CDR3 DNA sequence: TGTGCCAGCAGCCAAGGACCCGCTGGCTACACCTTC. It is translated as CASSQGPAGYTF.